This T cell receptor (beta chain) is from a study of blood T cell repertoires in COVID-19. Study overall: T cells, B-cell-depleted T cells, or PBMCs provided the cDNA or gDNA that served as material.

Germline V gene data show CDR1 as KGHSH and CDR2 as LQKENI. V lost 3 bases and J lost 1; bases outside the gene matches: 9. CDR3 length: 16 residues. TCRdb's copy holds only in-frame clones and misses some; the assay was immunoSEQ multiplex PCR. This sample has under 300,000 clones, with around three quarters found just once. Sequenced material: peripheral blood. This receptor was obtained from a woman older than 75 with acute or convalescent COVID-19. The rearrangement uses TRBV18 and TRBJ2-7; 7 bases map to TRBD1. The CDR3 region is CASSPEQGKGSYEQYF. The CDR3 DNA sequence: TGTGCCAGCTCACCGGAACAGGGGAAAGGATCCTACGAGCAGTACTTC.